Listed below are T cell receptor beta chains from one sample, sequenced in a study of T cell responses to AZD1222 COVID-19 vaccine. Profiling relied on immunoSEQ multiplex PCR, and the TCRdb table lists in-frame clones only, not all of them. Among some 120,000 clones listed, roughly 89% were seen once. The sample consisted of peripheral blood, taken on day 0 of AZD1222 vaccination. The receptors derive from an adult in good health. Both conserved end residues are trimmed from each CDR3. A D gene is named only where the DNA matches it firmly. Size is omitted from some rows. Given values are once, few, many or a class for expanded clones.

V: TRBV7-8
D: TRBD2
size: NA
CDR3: ASSLGLADNEQF

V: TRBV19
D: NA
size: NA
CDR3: ASSTSGREKLF

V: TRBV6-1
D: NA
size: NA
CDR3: ASSDSYEQY

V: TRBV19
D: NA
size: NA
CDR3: ASSRAALGTGELF

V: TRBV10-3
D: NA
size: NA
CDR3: AISESMPGYGYT

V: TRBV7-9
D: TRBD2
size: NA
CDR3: ASSLAGASGGALGTQY

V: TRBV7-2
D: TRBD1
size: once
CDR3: ASSPQQGAWAGELF

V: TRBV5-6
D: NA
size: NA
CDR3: ASSLRDGTDTQY

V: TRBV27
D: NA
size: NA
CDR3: ASSPHKGAEAF

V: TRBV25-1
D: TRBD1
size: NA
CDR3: ASSGQGLAKNIQY

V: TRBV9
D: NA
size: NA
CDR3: ASSVDWQTNSPLH

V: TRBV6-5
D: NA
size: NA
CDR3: ASSSSKNTEAF

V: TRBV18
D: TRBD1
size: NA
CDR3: ASSPPNRGRGYPETQY

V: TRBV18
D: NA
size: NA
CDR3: ASSPGAGTNTGELF

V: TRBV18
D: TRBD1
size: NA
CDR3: ASSPTGGGSPLH

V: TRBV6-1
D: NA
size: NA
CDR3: ASSETEGNTIY

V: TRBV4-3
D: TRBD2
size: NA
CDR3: ASSQGTSGRVETQY

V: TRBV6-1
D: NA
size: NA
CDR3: ASSEEGRGEKLF

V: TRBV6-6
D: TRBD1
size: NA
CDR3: ASSYSATGWDYGYT

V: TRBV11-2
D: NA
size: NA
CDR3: ASSGYQETQY

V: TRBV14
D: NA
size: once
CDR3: ASSQGHSGSYEQY

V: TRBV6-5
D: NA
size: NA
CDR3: ASSYSKSGRH

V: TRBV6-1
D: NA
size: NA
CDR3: ASSEAAGTDTQY

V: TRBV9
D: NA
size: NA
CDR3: ASSPDSTFQETQY

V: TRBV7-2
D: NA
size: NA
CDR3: ASSLGQLNTEAF

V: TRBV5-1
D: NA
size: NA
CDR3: ASSLEAWRETQY

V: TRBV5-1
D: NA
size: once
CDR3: ASSLDDREAF